The clone carrying this TCR beta chain was counted a few times. Its antigen is unknown. The data belong to a study of T-cell reconstitution after alpha-beta-depleted transplantation in children. Study results and limitations: For some patients, TCRbeta diversity was high at day 60 because of recipient T cells and thymic progenitors that survived.

Preparation of the TCRbeta library involved a method that used unique molecular identifiers. From the PCR reads, TCRdb called clonotypes with MiXCR, one entry per CDR3 protein. The repertoire holds fewer than 450,000 distinct CDR3 sequences, about 16% seen once, with around two fifths in the top ten. The receptor's source is a male patient under 10 years old who had a stem cell transplant for acute lymphoblastic leukemia, so the T cells may come from the graft donor. The material sequenced was PBMCs, mostly from graft donor cells, taken 360 days after TCRalphabeta/CD19-depleted stem cell transplant.

CDR3 in DNA: TGTGCCAGCAGCAAAAAGGGGCCCCGGGGGCTAGCCAAAAACATTCAGTACTTC. Its protein is CASSKKGPRGLAKNIQYF. The V and J genes are TRBV21-1 and TRBJ2-4; the listed D gene, TRBD1, was not tested against the DNA. TRBV21-1 is designated a pseudogene. The CDR3 totals 18 residues.